The source of this T cell receptor beta chain is a study of CD8+ T cells in alopecia areata. J gave up 5 bases and V 3 bases, and 11 bases lay outside the gene matches. Per germline, CDR1 SGDLS and CDR2 YYNGEE. CDR3 length equals 15 residues. Specimens obtained from alopecia areata patients comprised lesional scalp punch biopsies and peripheral blood. Separation by sorting yielded CD4+ and CD8+ T cells from PBMCs. Reverse transcription of extracted RNA yielded cDNA, which provided the sequencing template. The method was immunoSEQ multiplex PCR; TCRdb's version includes in-frame clones alone and lacks a portion of them. In the table there are 140,000 to 150,000 clones, around 87% of which are singletons.

The chain recombines TRBV9 with TRBJ2-7, with 7 positions matching TRBD1. The origin of this receptor is a human donor with alopecia areata. The material was CD8+ T cells sorted from blood, obtained at week 0. This chain's CDR3 is CASSEGQRLRDEQYF. The CDR3 DNA reads TGTGCCAGCAGCGAGGGACAGAGATTACGGGACGAGCAGTACTTC.